These 20 T cell receptor beta chains came from one sample sequenced in a study of blood T cell repertoires in COVID-19. The table came from immunoSEQ multiplex PCR; TCRdb's copy has only in-frame clones and leaves some out. The data hold around 370,000 clones, with under 95% observed a single time. The sample comprised peripheral blood. These receptors were collected from a woman aged 18-29 years who had recovered from COVID-19.

Written as DNA, the CDR3 is TGTGCCAGCAGCTCTCAGGGGACGTACACTGAAGCTTTCTTT. Encoded protein: CASSSQGTYTEAFF. This chain links TRBV11-3 with TRBJ1-1; D may be TRBD1 (6 bases). Germline V CDR1 and CDR2: SGHNT, YENEEA. V lost 4 bases to trimming and J lost 3 bases, with 12 bases between them. The CDR3 is 14 amino acids.

This clone came up once. The chain has TRBV28 and TRBJ2-7; 12 positions match TRBD1. Germline CDR1 and CDR2: MDHEN and SYDVKM. Trimming removed 4 bases from V and 6 bases from J; junction bases left unmatched: 16. This CDR3 has 18 amino acids. For the CDR3, the DNA is TGTGCCAGCAGTTCACGCAACGCTTTCCGGGACAGGGGGCTCGAGCAGTACGTC. It translates to CASSSRNAFRDRGLEQYV.

The chain is built from TRBV5-1 and TRBJ1-2, with 9 nucleotides matching TRBD1. Germline lookup yields CDR1 SGHRS and CDR2 YFSETQ. The CDR3 sequence is 18 residues long. J was trimmed by 1 base and V by 2 bases; bases with no gene match: 12. The CDR3 nucleotides read TGCGCCAGCAGCTTCAGAGACCCGGGACAGGGCCTTAACTATGGCTACACCTTC. Its translation: CASSFRDPGQGLNYGYTF.

This chain joins TRBV7-2 and TRBJ2-3; 10 bases map to TRBD2. CDR1 and CDR2 from the germline V gene are SGHTA and FQGNSA. The V segment lost 8 bases and the J segment 4 bases; nucleotides outside the gene matches: 6. CDR3 length: 14 amino acids. The CDR3 sequence: CASESGRAADTQYF. The CDR3 coding sequence is TGTGCCAGCGAGAGCGGGAGGGCCGCAGATACGCAGTATTTT.

The V and J genes are TRBV5-1 and TRBJ2-5; tentative D call: TRBD2 (6 bases). The CDR3 has 15 residues. Germline CDR1 SGHRS, CDR2 YFSETQ. Trimming took 2 bases from V and 5 from J, leaving 16 bases between them. The CDR3 is CASSLDSGDGETQYF. The CDR3 DNA reads as TGCGCCAGCAGCTTAGATAGCGGCGATGGGGAGACCCAGTACTTC.

The chain recombines TRBV19 with TRBJ1-3; 12 nucleotides align to TRBD1. CDR1 LNHDA and CDR2 SQIVND come from the germline V gene (reference sequence). The CDR3 extends over 15 amino acids. V was clipped by 6 bases and J by 3 bases; unmatched bases: 3. For the CDR3, the DNA is TGTGCCAGTAGGGGACAGGGGGCGCTTGGAAACACCATATATTTT. As protein: CASRGQGALGNTIYF.

The chain joins TRBV18 to TRBJ2-7; possible D gene TRBD2, 5 bases. The V gene lost 1 base and the J gene lost 7 bases, with 14 bases spanning the gap. Germline V gene data show CDR1 as KGHSH and CDR2 as LQKENI. The CDR3 contains 14 residues. As DNA, the CDR3 is TGTGCCAGCTCACCACTTCCCGGGTCGGGGGAGCAGTACGTC. Translating gives CASSPLPGSGEQYV.

The chain uses TRBV6-2 or TRBV6-3 and TRBJ2-1; D call uncertain. Trimming left V 0 bases short and J 8 bases short, with 11 bases between. Looked up from germline, CDR1 is MNHEY and CDR2 is SVGEGT. The CDR3 is made up of 14 amino acids. The CDR3 DNA follows: TGTGCCAGCAGTTACTCCTTAGAATCCGATGAGCAGTTCTTC. It translates to CASSYSLESDEQFF.

This chain connects TRBV6-5 to TRBJ1-1; D is unresolved. The CDR3 consists of 15 residues. Trimming left V 0 bases short and J 4 bases short, with 12 bases between. Germline V gene data show CDR1 as MNHEY and CDR2 as SVGAGI. CDR3 sequence reads: CASSYSVDGGTEAFF. CDR3 in DNA: TGTGCCAGCAGTTACTCGGTGGATGGCGGCACTGAAGCTTTCTTT.

The chain employs TRBV5-1 and TRBJ2-2; 11 nucleotides match TRBD2. With 4 bases clipped from V and 3 bases from J, the junction kept 2 bases outside the gene matches. CDR1 and CDR2 from the germline V gene are SGHRS and YFSETQ. The CDR3 totals 15 residues. The CDR3 DNA sequence: TGCGCCAGCAGCAAGGGACTAGCGGACACCGGGGAGCTGTTTTTT. Translated, it gives CASSKGLADTGELFF.

For the CDR3, the DNA is TGTGCCAGCAGCTTAACCAACAGGGATGACACTGAAGCTTTCTTT. It is translated as CASSLTNRDDTEAFF. The chain employs TRBV7-9 and TRBJ1-1, with D possibly matching TRBD1 (6 bases). The CDR3 sequence is 15 residues long. Germline CDR1 SEHNR, CDR2 FQNEAQ (reference sequence). V shed 2 bases and J shed 3 bases, with 13 bases lying between them.

The V gene is TRBV5-1, the J gene TRBJ1-1; D might be TRBD1 (6 bases). V was shortened by 1 base and J by 1 base, with 14 bases between the two germline ends. CDR1 SGHRS and CDR2 YFSETQ come from the germline V gene. CDR3 length equals 16 residues. CDR3 coding DNA: TGCGCCAGCAGCTTGTCAGCAGGGGCCACGAACACTGAAGCTTTCTTT. Its protein is CASSLSAGATNTEAFF.

The genes are TRBV2 and TRBJ2-1, with a tentative D call TRBD2 (6 bases). Germline lookup yields CDR1 SNHLY and CDR2 FYNNEI. CDR3 length: 16 residues. V dropped 3 bases and J dropped 7 bases, with 19 bases sitting between them. Written as DNA, the CDR3 is TGTGCCAGCAGTGACTTAGTCGGGGGAGGAGGGAATGAGCAGTTCTTC. Protein product: CASSDLVGGGGNEQFF.

This chain joins TRBV19 and TRBJ2-1, with 8 bases that match TRBD1. Germline V gene data show CDR1 as LNHDA and CDR2 as SQIVND (reference sequence). The CDR3 is 17 residues long. V trimming: 0 bases; J trimming: 3 bases; junction bases outside the gene matches: 7. CDR3 sequence: CASSIDLPGGIYNEQFF. In DNA form, the CDR3 reads TGTGCCAGTAGTATAGATCTTCCAGGGGGCATCTACAATGAGCAGTTCTTC.

The chain is built from TRBV7-2 and TRBJ2-2, with 8 bases that match TRBD2. This CDR3 has 15 residues. Germline-derived CDR1 and CDR2 are SGHTA and FQGNSA. V trimming: 6 bases; J trimming: 2 bases; junction bases outside the gene matches: 5. The chain's CDR3 is CASRGGRINTGELFF. The CDR3 nucleotides are TGTGCCAGCAGAGGCGGGAGGATAAACACCGGGGAGCTGTTTTTT.

V and J are TRBV9 and TRBJ1-4, with 10 bases fitting TRBD1. The CDR3 spans 16 residues. V shed 4 bases and J 7 bases; nucleotides not matched to a gene: 10. Germline CDR1 SGDLS, CDR2 YYNGEE. CDR3 DNA: TGTGCCAGCAGCCCCGGATGGGGACAGGGGTCTGAAAAACTGTTTTTT. Its translation is CASSPGWGQGSEKLFF.

V usage is TRBV28 and J usage is TRBJ1-5, with 10 positions matching TRBD1. The CDR3 has 16 residues. The ends lost 7 bases at V and 6 bases at J; junction bases unmatched: 12. CDR1 and CDR2 from the germline V gene are MDHEN and SYDVKM. This CDR3 reads CASTTMGTGVPQPQHF. Here the CDR3 DNA reads TGTGCCAGCACAACGATGGGGACAGGGGTTCCTCAGCCCCAGCATTTT.

The chain uses TRBV18 and TRBJ1-3, with D possibly TRBD1 on 5 matching bases. CDR1 and CDR2 (germline): KGHSH, LQKENI. The CDR3 covers 16 residues. Trimming removed 3 bases at V and 0 bases at J, with 12 bases between. The CDR3 loop reads CASSPLGGSSGNTIYF. The CDR3 nucleotides are TGTGCCAGCTCACCCCTCGGGGGTTCCTCTGGAAACACCATATATTTT.

About this clone itself: In the same sample, other DNA sequences code for this CDR3. The gene calls are TRBV24-1 and TRBJ1-2; D unresolved. V was clipped by 0 bases and J by 6 bases, with 7 bases between them. CDR3 size: 13 residues. Germline V CDR1 and CDR2: KGHDR, SFDVKD. The CDR3 bases are TGTGCCACCAGTGATTTGTCCGGGGATGGCTACACCTTC. It encodes CATSDLSGDGYTF.

The V call is TRBV19, the J call TRBJ1-5; a weak D match, TRBD1 (6 bases). Trimming cost V 8 bases and J 4 bases, with 24 bases left between them. Germline lookup yields CDR1 LNHDA and CDR2 SQIVND (reference sequence). CDR3 length equals 17 residues. The CDR3 DNA is TGTGCCAGTGAACCGGCGGGGGCGCTACCTGAGAATCAGCCCCAGCATTTT. This gives the protein CASEPAGALPENQPQHF.